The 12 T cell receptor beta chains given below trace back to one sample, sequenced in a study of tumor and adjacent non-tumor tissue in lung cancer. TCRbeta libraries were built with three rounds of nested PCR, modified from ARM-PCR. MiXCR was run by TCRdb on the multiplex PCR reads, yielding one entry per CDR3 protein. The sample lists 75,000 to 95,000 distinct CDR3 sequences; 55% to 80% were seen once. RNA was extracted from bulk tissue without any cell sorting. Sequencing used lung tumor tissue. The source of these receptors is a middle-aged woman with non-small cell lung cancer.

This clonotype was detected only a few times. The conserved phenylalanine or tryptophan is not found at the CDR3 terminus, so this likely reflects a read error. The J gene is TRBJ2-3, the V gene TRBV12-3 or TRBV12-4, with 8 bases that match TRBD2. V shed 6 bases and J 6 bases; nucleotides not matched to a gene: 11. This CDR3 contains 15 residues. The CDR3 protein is CASRGLVPGGDTQYL. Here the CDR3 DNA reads TGTGCCAGCAGGGGACTAGTTCCCGGGGGGGATACGCAGTATCTT.

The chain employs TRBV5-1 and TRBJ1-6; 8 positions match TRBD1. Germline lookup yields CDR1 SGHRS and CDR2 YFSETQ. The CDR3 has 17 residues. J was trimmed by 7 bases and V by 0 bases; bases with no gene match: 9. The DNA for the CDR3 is TGCGCCAGCAGCTTGGAGGGGACAGGAGGCGCAAATTCACCCCTCCACTTT. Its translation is CASSLEGTGGANSPLHF.

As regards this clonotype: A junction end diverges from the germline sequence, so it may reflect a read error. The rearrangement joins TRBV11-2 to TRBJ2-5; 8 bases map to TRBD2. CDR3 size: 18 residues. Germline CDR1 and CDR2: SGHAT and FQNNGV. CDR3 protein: CASTLIRHGLAPQETQYF. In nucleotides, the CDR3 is TGTGCCAGCACCTTAATTAGGCATGGACTAGCACCGCAAGAGACCCAATACTTC.

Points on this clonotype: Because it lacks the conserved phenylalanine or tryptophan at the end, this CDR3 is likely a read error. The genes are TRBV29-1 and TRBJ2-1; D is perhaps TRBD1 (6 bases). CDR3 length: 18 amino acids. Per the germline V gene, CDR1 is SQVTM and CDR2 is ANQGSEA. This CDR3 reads CSVEGAEDRSRSYSEQFL. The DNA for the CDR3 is TGCAGCGTTGAGGGGGCGGAGGATAGGTCTCGCTCCTACAGTGAGCAGTTCCTC.

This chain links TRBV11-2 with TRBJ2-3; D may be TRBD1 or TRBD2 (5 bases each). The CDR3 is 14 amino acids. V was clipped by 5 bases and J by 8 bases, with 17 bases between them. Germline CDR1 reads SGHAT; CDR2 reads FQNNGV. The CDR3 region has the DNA TGTGCCAGCAGCCACACGGACACGGACTGTACGCAGTATTTT. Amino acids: CASSHTDTDCTQYF. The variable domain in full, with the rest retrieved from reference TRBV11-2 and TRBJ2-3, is EAGVAQSPRYKIIEKRQSVAFWCNPISGHATLYWYQQILGQGPKLLIQFQNNGVVDDSQLPKDRFSAERLKGVDSTLKIQPAKLEDSAVYLCASSHTDTDCTQYFGPGTRLTVL.

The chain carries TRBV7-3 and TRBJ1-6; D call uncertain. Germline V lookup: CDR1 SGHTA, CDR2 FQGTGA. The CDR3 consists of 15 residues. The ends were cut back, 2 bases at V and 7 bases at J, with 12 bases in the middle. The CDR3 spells CASSLVSGRNSPLHF. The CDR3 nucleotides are TGTGCCAGCAGCTTAGTCTCGGGCAGAAATTCACCCCTCCACTTT.

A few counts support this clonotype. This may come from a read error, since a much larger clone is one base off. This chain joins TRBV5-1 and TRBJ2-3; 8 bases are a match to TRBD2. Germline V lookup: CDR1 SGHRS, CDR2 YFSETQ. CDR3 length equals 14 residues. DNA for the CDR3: TGCGTCAGCAGCCCCCGGCGGGGGGCAGATACGCAGTATTTT. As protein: CVSSPRRGADTQYF.

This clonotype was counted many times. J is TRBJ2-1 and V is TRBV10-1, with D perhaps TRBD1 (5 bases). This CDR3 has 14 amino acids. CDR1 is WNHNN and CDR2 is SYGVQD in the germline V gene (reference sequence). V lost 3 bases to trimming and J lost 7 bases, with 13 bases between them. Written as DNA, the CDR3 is TGCGCCAGCAGTGATTCCGCAGGGCGAAATGAGCAGTTCTTC. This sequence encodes CASSDSAGRNEQFF.

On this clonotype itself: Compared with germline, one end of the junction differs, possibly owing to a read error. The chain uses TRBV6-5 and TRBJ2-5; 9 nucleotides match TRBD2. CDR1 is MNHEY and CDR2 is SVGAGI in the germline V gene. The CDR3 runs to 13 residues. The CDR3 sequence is CTSCRSGGETQYF. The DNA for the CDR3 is TGTACCAGCTGTCGTAGCGGGGGAGAGACCCAGTACTTC.

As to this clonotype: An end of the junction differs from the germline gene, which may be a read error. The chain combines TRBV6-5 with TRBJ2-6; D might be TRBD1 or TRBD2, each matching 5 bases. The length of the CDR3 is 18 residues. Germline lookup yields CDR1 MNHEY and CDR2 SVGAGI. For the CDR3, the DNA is TGTGCCAGCAGTTACTCCCTCTTAAGGGGATTCGGGGCCAACGTCCTAACTTTC. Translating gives CASSYSLLRGFGANVLTF.

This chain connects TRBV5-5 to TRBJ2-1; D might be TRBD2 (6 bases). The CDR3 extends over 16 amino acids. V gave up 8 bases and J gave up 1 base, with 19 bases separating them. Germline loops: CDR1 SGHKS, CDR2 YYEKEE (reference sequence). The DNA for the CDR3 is TGTGCCAGTAGTACCCGGACTAACTGGTCCTACAATGAGCAGTTCTTC. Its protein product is CASSTRTNWSYNEQFF.

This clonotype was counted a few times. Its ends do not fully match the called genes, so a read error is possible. CDR3 residues: CSVGLASYNEEFF. Written as DNA, the CDR3 is TGCAGCGTGGGACTAGCGTCCTACAATGAGGAGTTCTTC. The V call is TRBV29-1, the J call TRBJ2-1; TRBD2 matches 10 bases. This CDR3 contains 13 residues. Germline loops: CDR1 SQVTM, CDR2 ANQGSEA.